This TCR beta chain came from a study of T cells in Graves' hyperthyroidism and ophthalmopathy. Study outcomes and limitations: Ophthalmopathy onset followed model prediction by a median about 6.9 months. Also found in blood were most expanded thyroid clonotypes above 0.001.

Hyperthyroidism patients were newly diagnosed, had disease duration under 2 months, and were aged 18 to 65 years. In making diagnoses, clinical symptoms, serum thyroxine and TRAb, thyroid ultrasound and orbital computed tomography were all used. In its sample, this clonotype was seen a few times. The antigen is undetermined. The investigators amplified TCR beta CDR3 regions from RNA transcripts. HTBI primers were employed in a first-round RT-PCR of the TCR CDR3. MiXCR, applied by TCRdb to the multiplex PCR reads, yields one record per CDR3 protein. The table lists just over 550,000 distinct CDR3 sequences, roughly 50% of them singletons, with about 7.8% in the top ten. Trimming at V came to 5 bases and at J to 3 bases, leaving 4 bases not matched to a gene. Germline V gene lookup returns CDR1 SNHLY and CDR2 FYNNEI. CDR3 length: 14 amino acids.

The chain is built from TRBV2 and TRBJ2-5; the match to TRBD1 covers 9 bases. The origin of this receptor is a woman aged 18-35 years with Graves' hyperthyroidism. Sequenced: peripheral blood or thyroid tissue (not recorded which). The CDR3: CASSTGGREETQYF. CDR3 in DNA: TGTGCCAGCAGTACAGGGGGCAGGGAAGAGACCCAGTACTTC.